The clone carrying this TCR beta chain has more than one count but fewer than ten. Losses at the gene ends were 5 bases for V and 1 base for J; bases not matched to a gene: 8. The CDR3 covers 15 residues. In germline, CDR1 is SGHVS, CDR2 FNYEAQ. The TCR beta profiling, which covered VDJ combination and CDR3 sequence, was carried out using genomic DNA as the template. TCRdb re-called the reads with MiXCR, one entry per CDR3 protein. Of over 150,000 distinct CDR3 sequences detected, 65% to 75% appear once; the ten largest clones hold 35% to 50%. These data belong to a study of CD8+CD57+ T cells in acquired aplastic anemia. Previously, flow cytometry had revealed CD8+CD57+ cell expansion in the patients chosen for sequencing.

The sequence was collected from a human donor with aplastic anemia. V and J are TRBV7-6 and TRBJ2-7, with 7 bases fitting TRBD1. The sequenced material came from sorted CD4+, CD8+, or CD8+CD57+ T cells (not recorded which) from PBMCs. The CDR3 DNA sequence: TGTGCCAGCAGCCCCAGACAGGGTCCGTCCTACGAGCAGTACTTC. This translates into CASSPRQGPSYEQYF.